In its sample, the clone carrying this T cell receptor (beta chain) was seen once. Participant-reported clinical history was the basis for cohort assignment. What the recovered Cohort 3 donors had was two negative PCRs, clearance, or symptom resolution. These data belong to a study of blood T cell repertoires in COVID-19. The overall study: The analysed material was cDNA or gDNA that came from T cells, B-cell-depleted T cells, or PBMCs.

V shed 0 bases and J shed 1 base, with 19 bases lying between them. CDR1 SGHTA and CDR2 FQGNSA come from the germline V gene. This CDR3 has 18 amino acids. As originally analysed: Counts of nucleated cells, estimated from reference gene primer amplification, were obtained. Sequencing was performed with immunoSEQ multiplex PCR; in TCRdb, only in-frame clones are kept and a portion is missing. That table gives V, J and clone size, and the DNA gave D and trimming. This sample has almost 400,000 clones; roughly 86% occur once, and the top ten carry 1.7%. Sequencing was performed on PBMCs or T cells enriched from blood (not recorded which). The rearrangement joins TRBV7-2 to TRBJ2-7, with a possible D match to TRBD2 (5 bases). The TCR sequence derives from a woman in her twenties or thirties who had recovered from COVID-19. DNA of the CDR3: TGTGCCAGCAGCTTAGCCAACACGTTACTAGTACAATCCTACGAGCAGTACTTC. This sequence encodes CASSLANTLLVQSYEQYF.